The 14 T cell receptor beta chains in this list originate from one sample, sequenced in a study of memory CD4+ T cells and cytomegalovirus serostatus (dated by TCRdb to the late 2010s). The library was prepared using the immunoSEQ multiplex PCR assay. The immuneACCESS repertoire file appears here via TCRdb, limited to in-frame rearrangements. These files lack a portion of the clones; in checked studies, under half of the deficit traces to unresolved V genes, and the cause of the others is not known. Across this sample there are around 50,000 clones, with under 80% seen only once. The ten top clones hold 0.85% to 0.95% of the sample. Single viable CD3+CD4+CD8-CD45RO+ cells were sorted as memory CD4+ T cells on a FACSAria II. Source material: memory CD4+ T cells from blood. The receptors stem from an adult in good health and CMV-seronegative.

The CDR3 here is CASSLGLVSGGARADTQYF. CDR3 coding DNA: TGTGCCAGCAGCTTAGGATTGGTGAGCGGGGGGGCCCGGGCAGATACGCAGTATTTT. The J gene is TRBJ2-3, the V gene TRBV7-9; 10 bases fit TRBD2. Looked up from germline, CDR1 is SEHNR and CDR2 is FQNEAQ (reference sequence). This CDR3 has 19 residues. J lost 4 bases, V lost 1 base, and 14 bases had no gene match.

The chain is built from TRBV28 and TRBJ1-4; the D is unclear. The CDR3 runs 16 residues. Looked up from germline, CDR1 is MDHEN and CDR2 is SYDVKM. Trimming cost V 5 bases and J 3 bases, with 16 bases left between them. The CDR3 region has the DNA TGTGCCAGCAGTCGGACTCGCGGAGAGGCTAATGAAAAACTGTTTTTT. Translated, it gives CASSRTRGEANEKLFF.

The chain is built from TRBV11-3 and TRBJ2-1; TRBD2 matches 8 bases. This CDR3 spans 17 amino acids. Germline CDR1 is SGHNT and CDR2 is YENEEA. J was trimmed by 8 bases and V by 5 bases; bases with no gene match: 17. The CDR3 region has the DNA TGTGCCAGCAGCGTAGGAGTAGCGGGGTACAAGTATGATGAGCAGTTCTTC. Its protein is CASSVGVAGYKYDEQFF.

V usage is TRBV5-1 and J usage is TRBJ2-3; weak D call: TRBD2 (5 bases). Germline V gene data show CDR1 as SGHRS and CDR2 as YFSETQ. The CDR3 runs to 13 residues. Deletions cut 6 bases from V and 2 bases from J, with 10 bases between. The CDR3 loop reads CASKSGITDTQYF. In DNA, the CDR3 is TGCGCCAGCAAGAGCGGAATCACAGATACGCAGTATTTT.

The CDR3 loop is CSVVRSGGAEQFF. Written as DNA, the CDR3 is TGCAGCGTTGTGAGGAGCGGGGGGGCGGAGCAGTTCTTC. The rearrangement links TRBV29-1 to TRBJ2-1, with 10 bases fitting TRBD2. The trim removed 4 bases at V and 10 bases at J, leaving 7 bases unmatched. The germline V gene encodes CDR1 SQVTM and CDR2 ANQGSEA. This CDR3 comprises 13 residues.

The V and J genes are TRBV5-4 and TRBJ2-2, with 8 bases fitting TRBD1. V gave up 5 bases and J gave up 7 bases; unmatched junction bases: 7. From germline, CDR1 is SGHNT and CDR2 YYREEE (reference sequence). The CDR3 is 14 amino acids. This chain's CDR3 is CASRGQALGGELFF. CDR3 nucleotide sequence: TGTGCCAGCAGGGGACAGGCCTTGGGCGGGGAGCTGTTTTTT.

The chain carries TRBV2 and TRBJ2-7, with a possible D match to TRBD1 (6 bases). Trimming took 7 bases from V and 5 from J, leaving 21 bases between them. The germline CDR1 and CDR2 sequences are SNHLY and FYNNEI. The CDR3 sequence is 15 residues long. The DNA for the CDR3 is TGTGCCAGCACCGGCGGTGGGGGCAGGAATGACGAGCAGTACTTC. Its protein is CASTGGGGRNDEQYF.

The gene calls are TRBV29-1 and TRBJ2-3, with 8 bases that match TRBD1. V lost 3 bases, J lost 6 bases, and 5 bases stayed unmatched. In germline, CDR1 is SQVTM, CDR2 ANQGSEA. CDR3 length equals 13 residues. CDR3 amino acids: CSVEAGGDDTQYF. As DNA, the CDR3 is TGCAGCGTTGAGGCAGGGGGCGACGATACGCAGTATTTT.

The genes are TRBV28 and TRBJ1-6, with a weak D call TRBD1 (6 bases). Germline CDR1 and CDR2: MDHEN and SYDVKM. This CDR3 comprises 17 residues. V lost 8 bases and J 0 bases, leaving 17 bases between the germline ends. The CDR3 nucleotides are TGTGCCAGCGCAGGAGCAGGGGCACGCTCCTATAATTCACCCCTCCACTTT. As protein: CASAGAGARSYNSPLHF.

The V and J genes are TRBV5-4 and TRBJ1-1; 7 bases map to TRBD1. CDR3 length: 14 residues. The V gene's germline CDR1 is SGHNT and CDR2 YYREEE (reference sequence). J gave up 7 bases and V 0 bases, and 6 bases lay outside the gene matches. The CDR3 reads CASSLDTGANEAFF. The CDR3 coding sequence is TGTGCCAGCAGCTTGGATACAGGGGCAAATGAAGCTTTCTTT.

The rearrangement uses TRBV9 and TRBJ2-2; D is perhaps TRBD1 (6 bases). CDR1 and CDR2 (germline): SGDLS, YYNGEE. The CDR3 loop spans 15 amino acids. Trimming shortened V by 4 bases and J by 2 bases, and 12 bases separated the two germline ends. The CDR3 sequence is CASSTPGHNTGELFF. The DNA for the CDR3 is TGTGCCAGCAGCACACCGGGACATAACACCGGGGAGCTGTTTTTT.

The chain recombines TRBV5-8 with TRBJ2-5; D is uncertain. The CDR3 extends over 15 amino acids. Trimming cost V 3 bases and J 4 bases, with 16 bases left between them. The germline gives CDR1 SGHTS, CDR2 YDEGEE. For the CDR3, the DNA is TGTGCCAGCAGCTGGACGGAGCTGACCCCAGAGACCCAGTACTTC. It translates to CASSWTELTPETQYF. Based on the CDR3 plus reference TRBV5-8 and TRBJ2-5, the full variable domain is EAGVTQSPTHLIKTRGQQATLRCSPISGHTSVYWYQQALGLGLQFLLWYDEGEERNRGNFPPRFSGRQFPNYSSELNVNALELEDSALYLCASSWTELTPETQYFGPGTRLLVL.

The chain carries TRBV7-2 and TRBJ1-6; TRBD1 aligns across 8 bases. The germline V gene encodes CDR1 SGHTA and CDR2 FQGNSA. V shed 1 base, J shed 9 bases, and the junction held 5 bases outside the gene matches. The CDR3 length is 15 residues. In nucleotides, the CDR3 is TGTGCCAGCAGCTTAGAATGGACAGGGACTTCACCCCTCCACTTT. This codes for CASSLEWTGTSPLHF.

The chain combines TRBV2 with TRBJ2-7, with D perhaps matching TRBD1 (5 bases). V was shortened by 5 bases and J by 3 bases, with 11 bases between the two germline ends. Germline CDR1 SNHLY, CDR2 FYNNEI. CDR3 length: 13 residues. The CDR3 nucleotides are TGTGCCAGCAGTCCCAGGGAATTCTACGAGCAGTACTTC. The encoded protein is CASSPREFYEQYF.